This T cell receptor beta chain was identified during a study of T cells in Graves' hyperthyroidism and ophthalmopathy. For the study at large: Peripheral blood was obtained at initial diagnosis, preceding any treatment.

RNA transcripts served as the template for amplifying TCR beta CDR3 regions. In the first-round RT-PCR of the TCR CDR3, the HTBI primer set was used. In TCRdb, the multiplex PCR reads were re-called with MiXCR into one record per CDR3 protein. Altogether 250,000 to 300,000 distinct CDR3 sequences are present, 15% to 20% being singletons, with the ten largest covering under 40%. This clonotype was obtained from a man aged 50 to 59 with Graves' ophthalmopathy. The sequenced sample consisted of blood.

The CDR3 loop reads CASMVGGSYNEQFF. The CDR3, as DNA: TGTGCCAGCATGGTGGGGGGGTCTTACAATGAGCAGTTCTTC. This chain uses TRBV28 with TRBJ2-1; 7 bases map to TRBD2. CDR1 is MDHEN, CDR2 SYDVKM, per germline. The CDR3 is made up of 14 amino acids. The V and J ends lost 7 bases and 4 bases, in that order; junction bases with no gene match: 7.